The TCR beta chain described here comes from a study of blood T cell repertoires in COVID-19. About the research overall: There were acute and convalescent COVID-19 samples, and they came from the United States, Italy and Spain. Sample material is recorded as cDNA or gDNA derived from T cells, B-cell-depleted T cells, or PBMCs.

Per the original data handling: From reference gene primer amplification, estimates of nucleated cell counts were derived. Generated by immunoSEQ multiplex PCR, the TCRdb table keeps only in-frame clones and is missing some. V, J and clone size reflect that table, while D and trimming were determined from the DNA. The sample lists approximately 63,000 clones, around 88% seen once, with less than 20% in the top ten. The length of the CDR3 is 16 residues. The germline V gene encodes CDR1 SGHRS and CDR2 YFSETQ. Germline trimming cut 2 bases from V and 9 bases from J; bases unmatched to any gene: 7. The V call is TRBV5-1, the J call TRBJ2-1, with 14 bases identical to TRBD2. Sequencing was performed on peripheral blood. This TCR was sampled from a woman over 75 with active COVID-19. The CDR3 nucleotides are TGCGCCAGCAGCTTCCGACTAGCGGGGGGGCGAAGTGAGCAGTTCTTC. This codes for CASSFRLAGGRSEQFF.